This TCR beta chain was captured in a study of memory B cells and T cells in multiple sclerosis. Notes on the study in general: Compartments had unequal clone-set sizes, affecting shared clonotype counts.

Concerning this clone itself: Its antigen is unidentified.

Clones were sequenced by immunoSEQ multiplex PCR, and TCRdb holds only the in-frame ones, with some missing. Among around 7,600 clones, roughly 61% were seen once, and the ten largest hold roughly 30%. Sequenced: memory (CD45RO+) CD8+ T cells from blood. This TCR derives from a human donor with multiple sclerosis.

The CDR3 sequence is CASSPSGGRMIGYTF. The CDR3, as DNA: TGCGCCAGCAGCCCTTCAGGGGGCCGGATGATTGGCTACACCTTC. The V and J genes are TRBV4-1 and TRBJ1-2; TRBD1 agrees at 8 bases. With 4 bases clipped from V and 7 bases from J, the junction kept 11 bases outside the gene matches. Looked up from germline, CDR1 is MGHRA and CDR2 is YSYEKL. The CDR3 sequence is 15 residues long.